This TCR beta chain was documented in a study of T cell responses to AZD1222 COVID-19 vaccine. Study-wide findings and caveats: Two AZD1222 administrations were followed by greater Spike-specific TCR breadth and depth. Only 6 or 7 individuals given AZD1222 were seropositive at baseline.

V was clipped by 1 base and J by 4 bases, with 5 bases between them. Per germline, CDR1 SGHTA and CDR2 FQGNSA. This CDR3 region has 13 residues. Data came from immunoSEQ multiplex PCR; TCRdb stores just in-frame clones and leaves some out. The repertoire holds around 97,000 clones, with about 90% as singletons. Regarding this clone: Its antigen is still unknown.

Sample: peripheral blood, taken on day 0 of AZD1222 vaccination. This chain links TRBV7-2 with TRBJ1-3; D unresolved. The source of this sequence is an adult in good health. The CDR3 loop is CASSLVEGNTIYF. DNA of the CDR3: TGTGCCAGCAGCTTAGTGGAGGGAAACACCATATATTTT.